This T cell receptor beta chain was sequenced in a study of Graves' ophthalmopathy and Graves' hyperthyroidism. Excluded: other autoimmune disease, uncontrolled infection, pregnancy or lactation. This CDR3 is 12 amino acids long. Trimming removed 8 bases at V and 7 bases at J, with 14 bases between. CDR1 and CDR2 (germline): MGHDK, SYGVNS. The study amplified TCR beta CDR3 regions using RNA transcripts. In the first round, RT-PCR was carried out with HTBI primers, and a multiplex PCR formed the second round. TCRdb analysed the multiplex PCR reads with MiXCR anew, one entry per CDR3 protein. The sample has 1 million to 1.3 million distinct CDR3 sequences, about 40% seen once.

This chain uses TRBV25-1 with TRBJ1-1; no firm D call. This TCR came from an adult man with Graves' hyperthyroidism. The sample comprised peripheral blood or thyroid tissue (not recorded which). CDR3 DNA: TGTGCCAGCGTTGAACGGGGAGTTGAAGCTTTCTTT. Amino acid sequence: CASVERGVEAFF.